This TCR beta chain emerged from a study of blood T cell repertoires in COVID-19. Study overall: Sites in the United States, Italy and Spain provided acute and convalescent COVID-19 samples.

J gave up 6 bases and V 0 bases, and 7 bases lay outside the gene matches. Germline V lookup: CDR1 MNHEY, CDR2 SVGEGT. The CDR3 runs 16 residues. In this sample, this clone turned up once. In the study's own analysis: Amplification of reference gene primers was used by the study to estimate nucleated cell counts. Profiled with immunoSEQ multiplex PCR; TCRdb holds only in-frame clones, not every one. V, J and clone size reflect that table, while D and trimming were determined from the DNA. Of roughly 30,000 clones in the sample, about 93% were seen once. The chain combines TRBV6-2 or TRBV6-3 with TRBJ1-5, with 8 bases identical to TRBD1. Sequenced input: peripheral blood. This receptor was identified in a human donor in a cohort sampled during active COVID-19. The CDR3 reads CASSYSSRGQGQPQHF. The CDR3 bases are TGTGCCAGCAGTTACTCCTCCAGGGGGCAGGGTCAGCCCCAGCATTTT.